This T cell receptor beta chain appears in the sequencing data of a study of shared clonotypes between healthy human individuals. Libraries were prepared by immunoSEQ multiplex PCR; TCRdb keeps only in-frame clonotypes and omits some of them. The sample contains under 1 million clones, approximately 97% of which appear only once. Looked up from germline, CDR1 is SGHNT and CDR2 is YYREEE (reference sequence). Trimming pared 0 bases from V and 6 bases from J, leaving 16 bases between. The CDR3 covers 16 residues. CD45RO-negative CD8 cells positively selected for CCR7 made up the naive population, which excluded terminally differentiated effector memory CD45RA+ cells. Donors were Caucasian adults residing in Nashville, Tennessee, USA.

The genes are TRBV5-4 and TRBJ2-1, with D tentatively TRBD2 (5 bases). The specimen sequenced was naive CD8+ T cells sorted from blood. The sequence came from a man younger than 45 in good health. CDR3 nucleotides: TGTGCCAGCAGCTTGGCGAGCCTAGCCCCCGTCAATGAGCAGTTCTTC. Amino acids: CASSLASLAPVNEQFF.